These 25 T cell receptor beta chains came from one sample sequenced in a study of blood T cells in healthy people across ages. A second PCR, run for roughly 7 to 11 cycles, used a sample-barcoded 5' primer plus a J-beta primer mix. TCRdb re-called the 5' RACE reads through MiXCR, storing one row per CDR3 protein. This sample has roughly 800,000 distinct CDR3 sequences, with more than 20% found just once. The sample also formed part of further work on T cells of mothers and their children.

Sequenced material: blood. These receptors originate from a boy younger than 18 in good health.

The chain joins TRBV27 to TRBJ2-1; a possible D gene is TRBD1 (6 bases). Trimming cost V 7 bases and J 3 bases, with 10 bases left between them. Germline loops: CDR1 MNHEY, CDR2 SMNVEV (reference sequence). The CDR3 consists of 13 residues. The CDR3 reads CASKFRGYNEQFF. For the CDR3, the DNA is TGTGCCAGCAAATTCAGGGGCTACAATGAGCAGTTCTTC.

There are a few counts of this clonotype. The J gene is TRBJ2-4, the V gene TRBV27; D may match TRBD1 or TRBD2 (5 bases each). Germline CDR1 is MNHEY and CDR2 is SMNVEV (reference sequence). The length of the CDR3 is 13 residues. The germline V and J ends were trimmed by 2 bases and 8 bases, with 10 bases remaining between them. CDR3 bases: TGTGCCAGCAGTTTAGTGGTGGGGGACATTCAGTACTTC. Encoded protein: CASSLVVGDIQYF.

This clonotype has a handful of counts. This chain joins TRBV4-2 and TRBJ1-4; D remains ambiguous. With 7 bases removed from V and 8 bases from J, the gap between germline ends came to 17 bases. Per germline, CDR1 LGHNA and CDR2 YNFKEQ. The CDR3 length is 14 residues. The CDR3 DNA follows: TGTGCCAGCACCAAGGACGATGAGTGGGAAAAACTGTTTTTT. As protein: CASTKDDEWEKLFF.

This clonotype occurred a few times. The J gene is TRBJ2-3, the V gene TRBV9; 13 bases are a match to TRBD2. With V trimmed by 2 bases and J by 1 base, 1 base remained unmatched. Germline assignment: CDR1 SGDLS and CDR2 YYNGEE. This CDR3 is 16 amino acids long. CDR3 bases: TGTGCCAGCAGCGTCGGGACTAGCGGGGGCACAGATACGCAGTATTTT. It yields the protein CASSVGTSGGTDTQYF.

This clonotype was seen at least ten times. One junction end does not reproduce the germline sequence, and a read error may be involved. V and J are TRBV4-1 and TRBJ2-3; D may be TRBD1 or TRBD2 (5 bases each). This CDR3 spans 14 amino acids. Germline values: CDR1 MGHRA, CDR2 YSYEKL. CDR3 DNA: TGTGCCAGCTCACAGGTGGGGGGCACAGATACGCAGTATTTT. It translates to CASSQVGGTDTQYF.

This clonotype was counted only a few times. The rearrangement joins TRBV14 to TRBJ1-2, with 7 positions matching TRBD1. V trimming: 1 base; J trimming: 4 bases; junction bases outside the gene matches: 6. Germline values: CDR1 SGHDN, CDR2 FVKESK. The CDR3 covers 15 residues. The CDR3, as DNA: TGTGCCAGCAGCCAAGCGACAGGGTTGAGCTATGGCTACACCTTC. This codes for CASSQATGLSYGYTF.

The V call is TRBV14, the J call TRBJ1-4; the match to TRBD1 covers 8 bases. The CDR3 is made up of 18 amino acids. V trimming: 0 bases; J trimming: 7 bases; junction bases outside the gene matches: 13. Germline loops: CDR1 SGHDN, CDR2 FVKESK. Here the CDR3 reads CASSQDLGQGRIGEKLFF. The CDR3 DNA is TGTGCCAGCAGCCAAGATCTTGGACAGGGAAGGATTGGTGAAAAACTGTTTTTT. Using reference TRBV14 and TRBJ1-4 for the parts outside the CDR3, the full variable domain is EAGVTQFPSHSVIEKGQTVTLRCDPISGHDNLYWYRRVMGKEIKFLLHFVKESKQDESGMPNNRFLAERTGGTYSTLKVQPAELEDSGVYFCASSQDLGQGRIGEKLFFGSGTQLSVL.

The chain's CDR3 is CSAPGRTNEKLFF. The DNA of the CDR3 is TGCAGTGCTCCAGGGAGGACTAATGAAAAACTGTTTTTT. V and J are TRBV20-1 and TRBJ1-4, with D tentatively TRBD1 (5 bases). Germline loops: CDR1 DFQATT, CDR2 SNEGSKA (reference sequence). V shed 5 bases and J shed 2 bases, with 9 bases lying between them. This CDR3 region has 13 residues.

There are a few counts of this clonotype. The rearrangement links TRBV11-1 to TRBJ2-7; TRBD1 aligns across 8 bases. Germline V gives CDR1 SGHAT, CDR2 FQDESV (reference sequence). Trimming cost V 4 bases and J 4 bases; bases outside gene matches: 6. The CDR3 sequence is 14 residues long. The CDR3, as DNA: TGTGCCAGCAGCTCAGACAGGGGAGGATACGAGCAGTACTTC. Translation: CASSSDRGGYEQYF. The full variable domain, completed using reference TRBV11-1 and TRBJ2-7, is EAEVAQSPRYKITEKSQAVAFWCDPISGHATLYWYRQILGQGPELLVQFQDESVVDDSQLPKDRFSAERLKGVDSTLKIQPAELGDSAMYLCASSSDRGGYEQYFGPGTRLTVT.

V usage is TRBV11-2 and J usage is TRBJ2-5; 13 nucleotides agree with TRBD2. The end of the DNA aligns better with TRBJ2-7, so the J call may be wrong. Germline CDR1 is SGHAT and CDR2 is FQNNGV. The CDR3 runs to 18 residues. Here the CDR3 DNA reads TGTGCCAGCAGCTTAGATTTAGCCGGACTAGCGGGAGACCACGAGCAGTACTTC. Its protein is CASSLDLAGLAGDHEQYF.

A few counts support this clonotype. The chain uses TRBV12-3 or TRBV12-4 and TRBJ1-2, with D perhaps matching TRBD1 (6 bases). The V gene lost 5 bases and the J gene lost 8 bases, with 12 bases spanning the gap. This CDR3 comprises 12 residues. DNA for the CDR3: TGTGCCAGCAGTCAGACAGGAGGAGGCTACACCTTC. This sequence encodes CASSQTGGGYTF.

As to this clonotype: Germline and junction disagree at one end, which may indicate a read error. The chain couples TRBV3-1 to TRBJ2-5; no definite D call. Germline CDR1 is LGHDT and CDR2 is YNNKEL (reference sequence). The CDR3 is 13 amino acids. CDR3 in amino acids: CASSQDETPRLHF. The CDR3, as DNA: TGTGCCAGCAGCCAAGATGAGACCCCTCGGCTTCACTTC.

The V and J genes are TRBV12-3 or TRBV12-4 and TRBJ2-5; D remains ambiguous. The tail of the sequence fits TRBJ2-1 better, so the J call may be wrong. This CDR3 is 12 amino acids long. This chain's CDR3 is CASSFSVYEQFF. DNA of the CDR3: TGTGCCAGCAGTTTTTCTGTGTATGAGCAGTTCTTC.

The V gene is TRBV10-2, the J gene TRBJ2-3; either TRBD1 or TRBD2 may supply D (6 bases each). Trimming pared 7 bases from V and 8 bases from J, leaving 19 bases between. This CDR3 is built from 14 residues. Germline CDR1 is WSHSY and CDR2 is SAAADI. CDR3 DNA sequence: TGCGCCAGCAACGGGGGCGGGGTCTCGGGTACGCAGTATTTT. Encoded protein: CASNGGGVSGTQYF.

Only one count was recorded for this clonotype. A junction end diverges from the germline sequence, so it may reflect a read error. The chain couples TRBV28 to TRBJ2-7; tentative D call: TRBD2 (5 bases). This CDR3 has 14 residues. The V gene's germline CDR1 is MDHEN and CDR2 SYDVKM. In DNA form, the CDR3 reads TGTGCCAGCAGGGGAGTTCCCCTTGGCTACGAGCAGTGCTTC. This sequence encodes CASRGVPLGYEQCF. Using reference TRBV28 and TRBJ2-7 for the parts outside the CDR3, the full variable domain is DVKVTQSSRYLVKRTGEKVFLECVQDMDHENMFWYRQDPGLGLRLIYFSYDVKMKEKGDIPEGYSVSREKKERFSLILESASTNQTSMYLCASRGVPLGYEQCFGPGTRLTVT.

This rearrangement joins TRBV7-6 to TRBJ2-4; D perhaps matches TRBD2 (7 bases). The CDR3 covers 16 residues. Looked up from germline, CDR1 is SGHVS and CDR2 is FNYEAQ. V was cut by 1 base and J by 6 bases, with 16 bases left in between. The CDR3 bases are TGTGCCAGCAGCTTAGTTGGGGGGGCGGCCGCAAACATTCAGTACTTC. Its translation is CASSLVGGAAANIQYF.

This CDR3 is CAISDGETETQYF. The CDR3 DNA follows: TGTGCCATCAGTGACGGAGAAACAGAGACCCAGTACTTC. The chain couples TRBV10-3 to TRBJ2-5; D is undetermined. Per germline, CDR1 ENHRY and CDR2 SYGVKD. The V end was cut by 3 bases, the J end by 4 bases, with 9 bases between. This CDR3 is 13 amino acids long.

The chain carries TRBV29-1 and TRBJ2-7; D is uncertain. Looked up from germline, CDR1 is SQVTM and CDR2 is ANQGSEA. V gave up 3 bases and J gave up 0 bases, with 9 bases separating them. This CDR3 comprises 13 residues. The CDR3 is CSVEGMNSYEQYF. CDR3 DNA: TGCAGCGTTGAGGGCATGAACTCCTACGAGCAGTACTTC.

J is TRBJ1-6 and V is TRBV2, with unresolved D. The CDR3 has 14 amino acids. The germline gives CDR1 SNHLY, CDR2 FYNNEI. Trimming left V 7 bases short and J 7 bases short, with 14 bases between. The CDR3 spells CASIHQELNSPLHF. As DNA, the CDR3 is TGTGCCAGCATCCATCAGGAGTTGAATTCACCCCTCCACTTT.

CDR3 coding DNA: TGTGCCAGCAGCCGACTAGCGGGTTTCACAGATACGCAGTATTTT. It translates to CASSRLAGFTDTQYF. V gene TRBV2 combines with J gene TRBJ2-3; 10 nucleotides line up with TRBD2. V lost 6 bases, J lost 2 bases, and 5 bases stayed unmatched. CDR1 and CDR2 (germline): SNHLY, FYNNEI. The CDR3 runs to 15 residues.

This clonotype occurred many times. The chain recombines TRBV7-3 with TRBJ2-3; D not resolved. V dropped 3 bases and J dropped 5 bases, with 15 bases sitting between them. CDR1 is SGHTA, CDR2 FQGTGA, per germline. The CDR3 has 15 amino acids. In nucleotides, the CDR3 is TGTGCCAGCAGCTTGTGGGGTGAAAAGGGAGATACGCAGTATTTT. Amino acids: CASSLWGEKGDTQYF.

The rearrangement links TRBV28 to TRBJ2-7; 9 positions agree with TRBD2. Trimming cost V 4 bases and J 6 bases; bases outside gene matches: 4. Germline assignment: CDR1 MDHEN and CDR2 SYDVKM. This CDR3 region has 13 residues. For the CDR3, the DNA is TGTGCCAGCAGTTACGCGGGAGGGCTCGAGCAGTACTTC. It encodes CASSYAGGLEQYF.

This clonotype appeared once. The V call is TRBV12-3 or TRBV12-4, the J call TRBJ2-7; possibly TRBD1 for D (5 bases). V was cut by 3 bases and J by 5 bases, with 20 bases left in between. The CDR3 totals 16 residues. As DNA, the CDR3 is TGTGCCAGCAGTTTGAGGACGTCCAGGGAAGGAGACGAGCAGTACTTC. It specifies CASSLRTSREGDEQYF.

A few counts support this clonotype. The genes are TRBV12-3 or TRBV12-4 and TRBJ2-5, with D possibly matching TRBD2 (5 bases). V shed 3 bases and J shed 9 bases, with 11 bases lying between them. There are 12 residues in the CDR3. In nucleotides, the CDR3 is TGTGCCAGCAGTTTTTATGTGGAGGCCCAGTACTTC. Protein product: CASSFYVEAQYF.

This clonotype showed up just a few times. V and J are TRBV29-1 and TRBJ2-5; D is perhaps TRBD2 (6 bases). The CDR3 length is 15 residues. Per the germline V gene, CDR1 is SQVTM and CDR2 is ANQGSEA. V shed 0 bases and J shed 1 base, with 12 bases lying between them. This CDR3 reads CSVEEWEDPQETQYF. In DNA, the CDR3 is TGCAGCGTTGAAGAGTGGGAGGACCCCCAAGAGACCCAGTACTTC.